One and the same sample provided the 9 T cell receptor beta chains below, sequenced in a study of T-cell reconstitution after alpha-beta-depleted transplantation in children. Construction of the TCRbeta library involved unique molecular identifiers. Each CDR3 protein gets one entry after TCRdb re-called the PCR reads with MiXCR. The sample records nearly 400,000 distinct CDR3 sequences, roughly 22% being singletons. This material consisted of PBMCs from the stem cell graft donor, taken from the stem cell graft. These receptors all come from a human donor who donated a stem cell graft to a child with acute myeloid leukemia.

This clonotype showed up just a few times. The rearrangement joins TRBV4-1 to TRBJ2-7; no definite D call. This CDR3 region has 13 residues. Between the trimmed V and J ends, which lost 4 bases and 4 bases, there was a span of 11 bases. Germline loops: CDR1 MGHRA, CDR2 YSYEKL. CDR3 sequence reads: CASSPQLSYEQYF. CDR3 bases: TGCGCCAGCAGCCCTCAACTTTCATACGAGCAGTACTTC.

This chain joins TRBV29-1 and TRBJ1-2; D not resolved. V was cut by 3 bases and J by 4 bases, with 9 bases left in between. Germline assignment: CDR1 SQVTM and CDR2 ANQGSEA. The length of the CDR3 is 12 residues. CDR3 DNA: TGCAGCGTTGATGAGGTCCCCTATGGCTACACCTTC. Its translation: CSVDEVPYGYTF.

This clonotype was seen more than once but under ten times. The rearrangement links TRBV9 to TRBJ2-3; the D is unclear. V shed 1 base and J shed 5 bases, with 8 bases lying between them. The germline V gene has CDR1 SGDLS and CDR2 YYNGEE. The CDR3 extends over 13 amino acids. In DNA, the CDR3 is TGTGCCAGCAGCGTACTGGGCGGAGATACGCAGTATTTT. Its translation: CASSVLGGDTQYF.

The rearrangement uses TRBV28 and TRBJ2-5, with a tentative D call TRBD2 (6 bases). CDR1 MDHEN and CDR2 SYDVKM come from the germline V gene. The CDR3 has 13 residues. V was pared by 3 bases and J by 9 bases, with 14 bases between. DNA for the CDR3: TGTGCCAGCAGTTTCAAGACTAGTCGAGCCCAGTACTTC. It specifies CASSFKTSRAQYF.

This chain connects TRBV28 to TRBJ2-7, with D perhaps matching TRBD1 or TRBD2 (5 bases each). This CDR3 is 14 amino acids long. V shed 5 bases and J shed 2 bases, with 13 bases lying between them. Per the germline V gene, CDR1 is MDHEN and CDR2 is SYDVKM. CDR3 sequence: CASSPWDGTYEQYF. CDR3 nucleotide sequence: TGTGCCAGCAGTCCGTGGGACGGGACCTACGAGCAGTACTTC.

This clonotype was detected many times. The V gene is TRBV24-1, the J gene TRBJ1-1; D is unresolved. This CDR3 has 11 amino acids. Germline CDR1 KGHDR, CDR2 SFDVKD. V was trimmed by 2 bases and J by 7 bases, leaving 4 bases between them. DNA for the CDR3: TGTGCCACCAGTGATTCGCGTGAAGCTTTCTTT. Amino acid sequence: CATSDSREAFF.

There are many counts of this clonotype. V is TRBV6-5 and J is TRBJ1-1, with 9 bases lining up with TRBD1. This CDR3 has 15 residues. J lost 5 bases, V lost 2 bases, and 6 bases had no gene match. CDR1 and CDR2 from the germline V gene are MNHEY and SVGAGI. CDR3 region: CASSYGDRATTEAFF. CDR3 nucleotides: TGTGCCAGCAGTTACGGGGACAGGGCTACGACTGAAGCTTTCTTT.

The gene calls are TRBV15 and TRBJ2-7; the match to TRBD2 covers 7 bases. V trimming: 0 bases; J trimming: 5 bases; junction bases outside the gene matches: 7. Germline V gene data show CDR1 as LNHNV and CDR2 as YYDKDF (reference sequence). This CDR3 contains 15 residues. In DNA form, the CDR3 reads TGTGCCACCAGCAGAGAGGGCGGGAGCTGGCACGAGCAGTACTTC. It is translated as CATSREGGSWHEQYF.

This clonotype was observed many times. The chain couples TRBV6-8 to TRBJ2-7, with 7 nucleotides matching TRBD1. This CDR3 comprises 14 residues. CDR1 is MNHGY and CDR2 is SAAAGT in the germline V gene. V lost 2 bases to trimming and J lost 4 bases; unmatched junction nucleotides: 5. CDR3 region: CASSYRGRVYEQYF. CDR3 bases: TGTGCCAGCAGTTACAGGGGGCGCGTTTACGAGCAGTACTTC.